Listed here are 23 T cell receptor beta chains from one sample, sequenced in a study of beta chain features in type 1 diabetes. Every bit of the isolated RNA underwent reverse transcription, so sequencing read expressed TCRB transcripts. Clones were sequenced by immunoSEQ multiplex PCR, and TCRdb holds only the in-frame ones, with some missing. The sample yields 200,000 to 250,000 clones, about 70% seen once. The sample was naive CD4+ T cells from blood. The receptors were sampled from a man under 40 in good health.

The CDR3 region is CSVAVQAARWTEAFF. The CDR3 DNA is TGCAGCGTTGCGGTACAGGCCGCCCGGTGGACTGAAGCTTTCTTT. The rearrangement uses TRBV29-1 and TRBJ1-1; D is perhaps TRBD1 (5 bases). V shed 4 bases and J shed 5 bases, with 20 bases lying between them. The germline V gene encodes CDR1 SQVTM and CDR2 ANQGSEA. The CDR3 is made up of 15 amino acids.

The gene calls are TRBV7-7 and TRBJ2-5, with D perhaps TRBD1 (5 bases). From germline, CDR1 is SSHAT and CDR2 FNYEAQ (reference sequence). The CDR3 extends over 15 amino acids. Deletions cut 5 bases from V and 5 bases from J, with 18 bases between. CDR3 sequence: CASSVSGVGRETQYF. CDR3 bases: TGTGCCAGCAGCGTCTCTGGAGTGGGGCGGGAGACCCAGTACTTC.

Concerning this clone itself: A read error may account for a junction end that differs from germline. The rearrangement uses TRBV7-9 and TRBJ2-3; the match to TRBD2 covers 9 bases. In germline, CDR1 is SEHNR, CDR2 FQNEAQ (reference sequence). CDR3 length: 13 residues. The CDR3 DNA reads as TGTGCCAGCAGCGTAGCGGGAGCAGATACGCAGTATTTT. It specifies CASSVAGADTQYF. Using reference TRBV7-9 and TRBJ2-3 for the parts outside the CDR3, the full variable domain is DTGVSQNPRHKITKRGQNVTFRCDPISEHNRLYWYRQTLGQGPEFLTYFQNEAQLEKSRLLSDRFSAERPKGSFSTLEIQRTEQGDSAMYLCASSVAGADTQYFGPGTRLTVL.

The CDR3 region has the DNA TGCGCCAGCAGTCAATGGAGACCTAACCTCAGCAATGAGCAGTTCTTC. Its translation is CASSQWRPNLSNEQFF. The chain employs TRBV23-1 and TRBJ2-1; D ambiguous. TRBV23-1 is recorded as an ORF, its role being uncertain. Trimming took off 1 base at V and 6 bases at J, with 16 bases between the two ends. The CDR3 totals 16 residues.

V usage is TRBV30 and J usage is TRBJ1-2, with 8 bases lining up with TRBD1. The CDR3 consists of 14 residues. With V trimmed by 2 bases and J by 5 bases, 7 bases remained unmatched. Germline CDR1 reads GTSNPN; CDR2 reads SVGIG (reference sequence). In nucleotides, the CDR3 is TGTGCCTGGAGTACGGACAGGGCAGGGTATGGCTACACCTTC. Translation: CAWSTDRAGYGYTF.

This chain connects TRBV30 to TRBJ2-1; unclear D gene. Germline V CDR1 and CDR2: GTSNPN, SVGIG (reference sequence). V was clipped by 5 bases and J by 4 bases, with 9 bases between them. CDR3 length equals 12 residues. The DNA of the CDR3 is TGTGCCTGGCACCACCAATACAATGAGCAGTTCTTC. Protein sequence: CAWHHQYNEQFF.

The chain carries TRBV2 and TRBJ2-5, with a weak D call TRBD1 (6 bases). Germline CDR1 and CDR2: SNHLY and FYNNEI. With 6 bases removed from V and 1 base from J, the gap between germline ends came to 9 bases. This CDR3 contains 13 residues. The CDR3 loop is CASRYRVQETQYF. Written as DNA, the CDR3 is TGTGCCAGCAGGTACAGGGTCCAAGAGACCCAGTACTTC.

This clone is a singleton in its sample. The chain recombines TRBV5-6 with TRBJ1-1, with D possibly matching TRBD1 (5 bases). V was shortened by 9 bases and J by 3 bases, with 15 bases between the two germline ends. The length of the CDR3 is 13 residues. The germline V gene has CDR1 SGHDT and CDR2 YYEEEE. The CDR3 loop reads CATPSPRDTEAFF. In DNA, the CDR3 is TGTGCCACCCCCTCCCCCAGGGACACTGAAGCTTTCTTT.

CDR3 residues: CSVELPKRGEKLFF. The CDR3 region has the DNA TGCAGCGTTGAACTGCCCAAACGCGGTGAAAAACTGTTTTTT. This rearrangement joins TRBV29-1 to TRBJ1-4, with D uncertain. This CDR3 is built from 14 residues. Trimming took off 2 bases at V and 7 bases at J, with 14 bases between the two ends. CDR1 is SQVTM, CDR2 ANQGSEA, per germline.

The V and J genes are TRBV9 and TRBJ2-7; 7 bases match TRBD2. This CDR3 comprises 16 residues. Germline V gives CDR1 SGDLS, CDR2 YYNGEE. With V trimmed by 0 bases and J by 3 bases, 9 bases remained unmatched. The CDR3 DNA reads TGTGCCAGCAGCGTAGACGCGGGCGGGAGAGACTACGAGCAGTACTTC. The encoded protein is CASSVDAGGRDYEQYF.

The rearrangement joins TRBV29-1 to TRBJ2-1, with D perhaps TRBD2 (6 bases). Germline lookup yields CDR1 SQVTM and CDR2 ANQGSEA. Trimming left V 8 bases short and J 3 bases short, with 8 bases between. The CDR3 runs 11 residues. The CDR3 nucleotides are TGCAGCATGCGGGGCTACAATGAGCAGTTCTTC. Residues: CSMRGYNEQFF.

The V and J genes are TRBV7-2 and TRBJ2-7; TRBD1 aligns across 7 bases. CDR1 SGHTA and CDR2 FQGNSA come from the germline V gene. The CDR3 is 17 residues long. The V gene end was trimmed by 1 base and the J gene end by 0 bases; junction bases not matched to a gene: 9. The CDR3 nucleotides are TGTGCCAGCAGCTTAGTTCCCGGGACAGTGAGCTCCTACGAGCAGTACTTC. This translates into CASSLVPGTVSSYEQYF.

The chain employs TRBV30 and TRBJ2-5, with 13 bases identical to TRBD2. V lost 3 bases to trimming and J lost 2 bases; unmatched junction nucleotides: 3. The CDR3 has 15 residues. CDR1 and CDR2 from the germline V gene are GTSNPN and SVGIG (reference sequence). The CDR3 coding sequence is TGTGCCTGGAGGCGGGGACTAGCGGGGCAAGAGACCCAGTACTTC. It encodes CAWRRGLAGQETQYF.

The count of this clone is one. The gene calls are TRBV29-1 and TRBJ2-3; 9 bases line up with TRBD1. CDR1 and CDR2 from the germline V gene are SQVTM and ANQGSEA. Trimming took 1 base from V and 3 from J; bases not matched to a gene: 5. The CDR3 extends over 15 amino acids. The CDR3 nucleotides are TGCAGCGTTGAAGGGGGGGACAGGGCGACAGATACGCAGTATTTT. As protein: CSVEGGDRATDTQYF.

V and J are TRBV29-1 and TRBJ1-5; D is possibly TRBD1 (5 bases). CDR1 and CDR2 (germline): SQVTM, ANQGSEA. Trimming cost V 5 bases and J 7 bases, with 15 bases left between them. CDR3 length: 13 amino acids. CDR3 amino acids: CSVTGPSGQPQHF. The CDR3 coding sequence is TGCAGCGTTACGGGGCCCTCGGGGCAGCCCCAGCATTTT.

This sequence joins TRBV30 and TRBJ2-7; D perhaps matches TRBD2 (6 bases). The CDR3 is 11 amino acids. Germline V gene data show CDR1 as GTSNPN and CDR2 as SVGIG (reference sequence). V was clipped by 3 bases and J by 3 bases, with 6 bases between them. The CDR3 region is CAWRDYYEQYF. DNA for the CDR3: TGTGCCTGGAGGGACTACTACGAGCAGTACTTC.

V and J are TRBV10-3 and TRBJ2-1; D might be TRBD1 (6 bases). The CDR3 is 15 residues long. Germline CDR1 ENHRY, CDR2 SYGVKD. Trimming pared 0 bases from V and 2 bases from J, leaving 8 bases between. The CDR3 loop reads CAISESRGPYNEQFF. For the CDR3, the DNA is TGTGCCATCAGTGAGTCCAGGGGCCCCTACAATGAGCAGTTCTTC.

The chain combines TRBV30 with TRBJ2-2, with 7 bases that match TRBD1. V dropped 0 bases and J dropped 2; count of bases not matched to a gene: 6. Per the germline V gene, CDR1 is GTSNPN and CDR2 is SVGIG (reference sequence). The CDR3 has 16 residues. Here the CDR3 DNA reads TGTGCCTGGAGTGTACCCGGGACAGTTAACACCGGGGAGCTGTTTTTT. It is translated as CAWSVPGTVNTGELFF.

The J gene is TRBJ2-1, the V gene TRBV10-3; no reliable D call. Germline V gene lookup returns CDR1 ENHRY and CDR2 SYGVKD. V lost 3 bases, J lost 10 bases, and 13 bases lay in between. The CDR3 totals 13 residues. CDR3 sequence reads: CAISEFAHGEQFF. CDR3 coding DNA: TGTGCCATCAGTGAATTCGCCCACGGGGAGCAGTTCTTC.

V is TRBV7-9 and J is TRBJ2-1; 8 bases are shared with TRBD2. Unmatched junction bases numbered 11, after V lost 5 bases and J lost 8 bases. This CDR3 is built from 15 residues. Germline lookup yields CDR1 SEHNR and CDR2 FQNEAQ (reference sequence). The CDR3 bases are TGTGCCAGCAGCCCCTCAGCGGGGGTTAGAGATGAGCAGTTCTTC. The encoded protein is CASSPSAGVRDEQFF. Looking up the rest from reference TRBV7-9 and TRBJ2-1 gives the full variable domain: DTGVSQNPRHKITKRGQNVTFRCDPISEHNRLYWYRQTLGQGPEFLTYFQNEAQLEKSRLLSDRFSAERPKGSFSTLEIQRTEQGDSAMYLCASSPSAGVRDEQFFGPGTRLTVL.

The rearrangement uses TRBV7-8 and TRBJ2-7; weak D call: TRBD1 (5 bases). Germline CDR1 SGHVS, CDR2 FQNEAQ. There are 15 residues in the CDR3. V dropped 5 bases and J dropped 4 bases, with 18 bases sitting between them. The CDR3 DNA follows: TGTGCCAGCAGCCCTGTTAAGGGGCTAAAGTACGAGCAGTACTTC. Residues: CASSPVKGLKYEQYF.

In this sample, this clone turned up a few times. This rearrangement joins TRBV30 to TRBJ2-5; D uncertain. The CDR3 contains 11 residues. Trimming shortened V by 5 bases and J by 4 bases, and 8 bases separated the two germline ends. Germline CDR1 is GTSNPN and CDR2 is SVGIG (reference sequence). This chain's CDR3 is CAWGMRETQYF. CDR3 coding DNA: TGTGCCTGGGGGATGCGAGAGACCCAGTACTTC. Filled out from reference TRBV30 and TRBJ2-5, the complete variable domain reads SQTIHQWPATLVQPVGSPLSLECTVEGTSNPNLYWYRQAAGRGLQLLFYSVGIGQISSEVPQNLSASRPQDRQFILSSKKLLLSDSGFYLCAWGMRETQYFGPGTRLLVL.

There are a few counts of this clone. The CDR3 spells CASSQALGDSGANVLTF. For the CDR3, the DNA is TGCGCCAGCAGCCAGGCCCTGGGGGACTCTGGGGCCAACGTCCTGACTTTC. The rearrangement links TRBV4-3 to TRBJ2-6; D could derive from TRBD1 or TRBD2 (5 bases each). The germline CDR1 and CDR2 sequences are LGHNA and YSLEER. Deletions cut 3 bases from V and 0 bases from J, with 12 bases between. This CDR3 has 17 amino acids.